A single sample is the source of the 11 T cell receptor beta chains below, sequenced in a study of T cell repertoires in cytomegalovirus infection. TCRdb analysed the reads with MiXCR anew, one entry per CDR3 protein. The profile shows about 920,000 distinct CDR3 sequences, under 40% of them singletons. These TCRs' antigens remain unknown. Sequences were derived from cultured CD8+ T cells from PBMCs, sampled from culture after CMV antigen stimulation. Receptor source: a human donor in good health (CMV status not recorded). Some clones in this sample may be carry-over from other donors' samples.

The chain joins TRBV6-8 to TRBJ2-3, with 7 bases lining up with TRBD2. Per germline, CDR1 MNHGY and CDR2 SAAAGT. This CDR3 is 17 amino acids long. V gave up 6 bases and J gave up 0 bases; unmatched junction bases: 12. The CDR3, as DNA: TGTGCCAGCAGCCCCAGTGGGGGGGTCCTTAGCACAGATACGCAGTATTTT. It yields the protein CASSPSGGVLSTDTQYF.

This rearrangement joins TRBV4-2 to TRBJ2-3, with 10 bases that match TRBD2. CDR1 and CDR2 from the germline V gene are LGHNA and YNFKEQ. CDR3 length equals 16 residues. The V and J ends lost 3 bases and 3 bases, in that order; junction bases with no gene match: 6. Here the CDR3 reads CASSHVTSGATDTQYF. The CDR3 DNA sequence: TGTGCCAGCAGCCACGTAACTAGCGGGGCGACAGATACGCAGTATTTT.

Ten or more counts support this clonotype. The chain has TRBV7-6 and TRBJ2-3; no reliable D call. Germline CDR1 SGHVS, CDR2 FNYEAQ. CDR3 length: 15 residues. The ends were cut back, 1 base at V and 2 bases at J, with 10 bases in the middle. CDR3 region: CASSLVGQNTDTQYF. The CDR3 DNA is TGTGCCAGCAGCTTAGTAGGGCAGAACACAGATACGCAGTATTTT.

This clonotype was detected a few times. This chain connects TRBV6-1 to TRBJ1-2, with TRBD1 matching 7 bases. The V segment lost 3 bases and the J segment 8 bases; nucleotides outside the gene matches: 12. CDR1 is MNHNS, CDR2 SASEGT, per germline. The CDR3 sequence is 15 residues long. For the CDR3, the DNA is TGTGCCAGCAGTGAGGACAGGCCTCCGATCTGGGGCTACACCTTC. It encodes CASSEDRPPIWGYTF.

This clonotype was observed a single time. V and J are TRBV20-1 and TRBJ2-7; D uncertain. V lost 3 bases to trimming and J lost 0 bases, with 9 bases between them. The CDR3 has 13 amino acids. Germline CDR1 and CDR2: DFQATT and SNEGSKA (reference sequence). CDR3 DNA sequence: TGCAGTGCTAGCGGCAGCCTCTCCTACGAGCAGTACTTC. The encoded protein is CSASGSLSYEQYF.

The chain has TRBV6-5 and TRBJ1-2, with D perhaps TRBD1 (5 bases). Germline V gene lookup returns CDR1 MNHEY and CDR2 SVGAGI. V was trimmed by 7 bases and J by 7 bases, leaving 19 bases between them. CDR3 length equals 14 residues. CDR3 DNA: TGTGCCAGCACCTTACGCGCCGGCAGGGTTGGCTACACCTTC. Protein: CASTLRAGRVGYTF.

J is TRBJ1-4 and V is TRBV15, with no clear D. The germline gives CDR1 LNHNV, CDR2 YYDKDF (reference sequence). Trimming cost V 4 bases and J 3 bases, with 12 bases left between them. The CDR3 loop spans 15 amino acids. As DNA, the CDR3 is TGTGCCACCAGCAAGAAGGGTCGCGCTAATGAAAAACTGTTTTTT. Translated: CATSKKGRANEKLFF.

This clonotype was seen a few times. This chain joins TRBV6-1 and TRBJ2-7; tentatively, D is TRBD1 (6 bases). Germline V gene data show CDR1 as MNHNS and CDR2 as SASEGT. V dropped 7 bases and J dropped 4 bases, with 17 bases sitting between them. This CDR3 is built from 14 residues. CDR3 in DNA: TGTGCCAGCATGGGGGCCCGGTCCCCGTACGAGCAGTACGTC. Amino acids: CASMGARSPYEQYV.

This clonotype was seen repeatedly, ten times or more. In DNA form, the CDR3 reads TGTGCCAGCAGCTTAGCAAAGGCAGGGGGGTCGACAGATACGCAGTATTTT. It yields the protein CASSLAKAGGSTDTQYF. The chain links TRBV7-2 to TRBJ2-3, with D perhaps matching TRBD1 (7 bases). Trimming stripped 0 bases from V and 3 bases from J, with 16 bases between. CDR1 and CDR2 from the germline V gene are SGHTA and FQGNSA. This CDR3 has 17 amino acids.

This rearrangement joins TRBV6-6 to TRBJ2-1, with D perhaps matching TRBD1 or TRBD2 (5 bases each). V was shortened by 7 bases and J by 5 bases, with 21 bases between the two germline ends. CDR3 length: 16 amino acids. The V gene's germline CDR1 is MNHNY and CDR2 SVGAGI (reference sequence). The CDR3 region is CASTLIGRDGNNEQFF. The CDR3 DNA reads as TGTGCCAGCACATTAATTGGTCGGGACGGCAACAATGAGCAGTTCTTC.

The chain has TRBV6-6 and TRBJ2-1; 10 bases line up with TRBD2. The CDR3 has 20 residues. Germline CDR1 reads MNHNY; CDR2 reads SVGAGI (reference sequence). V was clipped by 3 bases and J by 3 bases; unmatched bases: 17. The CDR3 reads CASSYPRTSGASDYYNEQFF. Here the CDR3 DNA reads TGTGCCAGCAGTTATCCACGGACTAGCGGAGCCTCCGACTACTACAATGAGCAGTTCTTC.